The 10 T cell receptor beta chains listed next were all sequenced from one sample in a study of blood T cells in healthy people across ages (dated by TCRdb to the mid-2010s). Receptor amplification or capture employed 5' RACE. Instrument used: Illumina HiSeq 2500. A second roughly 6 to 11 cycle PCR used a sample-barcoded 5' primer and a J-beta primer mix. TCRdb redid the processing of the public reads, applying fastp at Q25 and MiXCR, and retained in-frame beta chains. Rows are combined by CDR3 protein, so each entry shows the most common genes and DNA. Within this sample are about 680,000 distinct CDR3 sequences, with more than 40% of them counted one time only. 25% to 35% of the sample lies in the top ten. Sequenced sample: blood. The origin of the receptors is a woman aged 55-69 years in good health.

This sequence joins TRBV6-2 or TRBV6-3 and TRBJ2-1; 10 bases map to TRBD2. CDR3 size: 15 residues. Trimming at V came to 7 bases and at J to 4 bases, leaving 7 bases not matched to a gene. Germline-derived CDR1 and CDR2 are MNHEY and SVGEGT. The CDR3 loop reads CASTSGSSRYNEQFF. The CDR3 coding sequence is TGTGCCAGCACTAGCGGGAGCTCCCGTTACAATGAGCAGTTCTTC.

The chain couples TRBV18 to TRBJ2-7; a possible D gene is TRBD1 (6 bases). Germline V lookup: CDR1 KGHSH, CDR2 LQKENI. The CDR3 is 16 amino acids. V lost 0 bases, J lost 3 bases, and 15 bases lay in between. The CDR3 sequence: CASSPPTGRAGYEQYF. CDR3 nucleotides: TGTGCCAGCTCACCACCCACAGGGAGAGCCGGCTACGAGCAGTACTTC.

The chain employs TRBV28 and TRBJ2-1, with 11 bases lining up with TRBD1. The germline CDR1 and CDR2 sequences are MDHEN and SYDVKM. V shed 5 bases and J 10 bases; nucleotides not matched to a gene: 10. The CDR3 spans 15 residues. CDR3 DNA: TGTGCCAGCAGTCCACGGGACAGGGGGAGAGAGGAGCAGTTCTTC. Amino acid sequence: CASSPRDRGREEQFF.

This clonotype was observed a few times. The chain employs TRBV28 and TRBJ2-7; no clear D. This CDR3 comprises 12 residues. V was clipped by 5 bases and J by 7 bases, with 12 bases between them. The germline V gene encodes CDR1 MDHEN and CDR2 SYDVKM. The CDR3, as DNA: TGTGCCAGCAGTGAAGGGTACGATGAGCAGTACTTC. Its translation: CASSEGYDEQYF. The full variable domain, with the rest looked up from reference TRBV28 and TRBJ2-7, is DVKVTQSSRYLVKRTGEKVFLECVQDMDHENMFWYRQDPGLGLRLIYFSYDVKMKEKGDIPEGYSVSREKKERFSLILESASTNQTSMYLCASSEGYDEQYFGPGTRLTVT.

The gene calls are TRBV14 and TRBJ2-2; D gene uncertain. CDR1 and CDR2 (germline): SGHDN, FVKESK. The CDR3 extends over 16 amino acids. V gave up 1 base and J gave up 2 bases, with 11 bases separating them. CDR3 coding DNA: TGTGCCAGCAGCCAAGTTGCTAGAGTAAACACCGGGGAGCTGTTTTTT. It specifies CASSQVARVNTGELFF.

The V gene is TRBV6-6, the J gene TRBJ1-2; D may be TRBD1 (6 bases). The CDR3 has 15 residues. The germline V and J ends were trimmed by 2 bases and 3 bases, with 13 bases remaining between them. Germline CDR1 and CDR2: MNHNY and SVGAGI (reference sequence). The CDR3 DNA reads TGTGCCAGCAGTTACCGAGAACGACAGGACTATGGCTACACCTTC. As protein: CASSYRERQDYGYTF.

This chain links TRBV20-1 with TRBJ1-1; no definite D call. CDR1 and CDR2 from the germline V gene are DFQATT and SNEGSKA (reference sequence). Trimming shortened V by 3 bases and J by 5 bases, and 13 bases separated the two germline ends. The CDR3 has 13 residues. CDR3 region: CSASEQQFTEAFF. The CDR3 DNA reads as TGCAGTGCTAGCGAGCAGCAGTTTACTGAAGCTTTCTTT.

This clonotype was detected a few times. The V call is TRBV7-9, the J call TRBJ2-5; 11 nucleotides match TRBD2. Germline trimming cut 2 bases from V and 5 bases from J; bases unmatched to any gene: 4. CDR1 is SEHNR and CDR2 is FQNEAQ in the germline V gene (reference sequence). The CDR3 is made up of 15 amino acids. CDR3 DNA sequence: TGTGCCAGCAGCTTACCGGGACTAGCGGTGGAGACCCAGTACTTC. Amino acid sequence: CASSLPGLAVETQYF.

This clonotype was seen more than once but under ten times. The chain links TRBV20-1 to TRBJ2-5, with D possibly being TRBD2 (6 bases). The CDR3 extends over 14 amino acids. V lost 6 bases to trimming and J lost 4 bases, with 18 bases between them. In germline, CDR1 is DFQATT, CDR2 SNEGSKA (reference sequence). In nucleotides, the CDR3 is TGCAGTGCCCCCCCGGGGGAACTCGTAGAGACCCAGTACTTC. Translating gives CSAPPGELVETQYF.

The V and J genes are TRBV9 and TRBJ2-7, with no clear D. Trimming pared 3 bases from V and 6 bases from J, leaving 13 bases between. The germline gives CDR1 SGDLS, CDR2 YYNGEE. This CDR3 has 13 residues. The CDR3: CASSGPELGEQYF. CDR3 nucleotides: TGTGCCAGCAGCGGTCCCGAGTTGGGCGAGCAGTACTTC.